This T cell receptor beta chain was profiled in a study of metastatic and nonmetastatic thyroid tumors. Every patient underwent thyroid surgery untreated. MiXCR reprocessed the PCR reads for TCRdb. This table has 25,000 to 40,000 clones, around 7% appearing once. The sample holds many counts of this clone. The sample contains more than one DNA sequence encoding this CDR3. The germline V and J ends were trimmed by 2 bases and 2 bases, with 6 bases remaining between them. This CDR3 has 13 residues. CDR1 is SGHTA and CDR2 is FQGTGA in the germline V gene. The receptor's source is a female donor with papillary thyroid cancer or a benign thyroid nodule (not recorded which). Some clones in this sample may be carry-over from other donors' samples. The gene calls are TRBV7-3 and TRBJ2-5; D is uncertain. Source material: blood. This chain's CDR3 is CASSLSGQETQYF. CDR3 DNA: TGTGCCAGCAGCTTATCAGGACAAGAGACCCAGTACTTC.